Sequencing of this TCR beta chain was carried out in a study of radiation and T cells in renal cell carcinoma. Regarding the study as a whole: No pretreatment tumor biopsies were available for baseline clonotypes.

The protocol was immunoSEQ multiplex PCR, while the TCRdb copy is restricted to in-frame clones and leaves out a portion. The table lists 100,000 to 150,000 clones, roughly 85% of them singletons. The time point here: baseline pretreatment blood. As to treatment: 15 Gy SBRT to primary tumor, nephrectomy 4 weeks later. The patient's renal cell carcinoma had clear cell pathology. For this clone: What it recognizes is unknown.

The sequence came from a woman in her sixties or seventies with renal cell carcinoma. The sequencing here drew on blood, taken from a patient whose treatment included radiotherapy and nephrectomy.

CDR3 bases: TGTGCCAGCAGCTTGGTGGGGGGCGATGAGCAGTTCTTC. It yields the protein CASSLVGGDEQFF. This chain uses TRBV5-4 with TRBJ2-1; either TRBD1 or TRBD2 may fit D (6 bases each). This CDR3 has 13 residues. Germline V lookup: CDR1 SGHNT, CDR2 YYREEE (reference sequence). The V end was cut by 0 bases, the J end by 8 bases, with 9 bases between.